This TCR beta chain derives from a study of CD8+ T cells in alopecia areata. Isolated RNA was reverse transcribed into cDNA used as the sequencing template. The protocol was immunoSEQ multiplex PCR, while the TCRdb copy is restricted to in-frame clones and leaves out a portion. The repertoire holds just over 30,000 clones, 62% seen once, with 18% in the top ten. This clone was seen a few times. Trimming shortened V by 5 bases and J by 7 bases, and 15 bases separated the two germline ends. This CDR3 comprises 14 residues. In germline, CDR1 is MDHEN, CDR2 SYDVKM. Samples from alopecia areata patients were lesional scalp punch biopsies and peripheral blood. The authors sorted CD4+ and CD8+ T cells from PBMCs.

The sample taken for sequencing was NKG2D-high CD8+ T cells sorted from blood. V gene TRBV28 combines with J gene TRBJ2-1; tentatively, D is TRBD2 (6 bases). The receptor was isolated from a human donor with alopecia areata. DNA for the CDR3: TGTGCCAGCAGTGTACTAGCTTCGGGTAATGAGCAGTTCTTC. It codes for CASSVLASGNEQFF.